The source of this T cell receptor (beta chain) is a study of cytomegalovirus exposure and HLA in healthy donors. General study points: The study labeled 150 to 200 TCR beta chains cytomegalovirus-associated. In vitro testing confirmed a few CMV-associated chains as specific for CMV antigens.

As regards this clone: Its target is not known.

The donors were part of the validation cohort of some 120 subjects. That cohort was separate from the first cohort, which comprised 670 or so subjects. Libraries were prepared by immunoSEQ multiplex PCR; TCRdb keeps only in-frame clonotypes and omits some of them. The table lists 150,000 or so clones, around nine tenths of them singletons. The sequence derives from a woman aged 25 to 39 in good health and CMV-seronegative. Material: PBMCs.

The CDR3 loop is CASSRTKYEQYF. CDR3 sequence (DNA): TGCGCCAGCAGCCGCACAAAATACGAGCAGTACTTC. The chain has TRBV4-3 and TRBJ2-7, with no clear D. With 4 bases removed from V and 4 bases from J, the gap between germline ends came to 8 bases. Germline CDR1 reads LGHNA; CDR2 reads YSLEER. This CDR3 has 12 residues.